This TCR beta chain emerged from a study of beta chain features in type 1 diabetes listed by TCRdb under 2018. For context, the study as a whole: No differences in mean age, gender distribution, total cell number or subset yield were found between patients and healthy donors. A total of 107,917,701 sorted cells were examined across all samples, and a strong correlation was observed between cell number per subset and RNA yield. The study compared the TCRB repertoires of sorted circulating CD4+ T cell subsets in recently diagnosed type 1 diabetes patients with those in matched healthy donors. Regulatory and stem cell-like memory subsets were obtained from only 8 patients and roughly 8 healthy donors, while naive and central memory subsets were obtained from all 30 or so donors.

On the study overall, not on this receptor specifically: At VDJ recombination sites, type 1 diabetes patients had fewer insertions and more deleted nucleotides, which implies abnormalities in thymic rearrangement. Naive, central memory and regulatory TCRB repertoires appeared to be more alike among patients than among healthy donors. PCR may preferentially amplify shorter templates, but because patient and control samples were amplified and corrected together, any resulting skew would affect both groups equally. Sequencing cDNA rather than genomic DNA could over-represent highly expressing activated cells, although activation and CD3 levels did not differ between groups. Because small numbers of individuals were included in the HLA sub-analyses, any influence of HLA type on TCRB rearrangement was left unresolved. In all four CD4+ subsets, TCRB CDR3 length was moderately but significantly shorter in type 1 diabetes patients.

Of note for this clone: Its antigen remains undetermined. No much larger clone exists at a distance of one base, and base qualities are not known.

CDR1 SGHNT and CDR2 YENEEA are derived from the germline V gene. The CDR3 holds 15 amino acids from the cysteine to the phenylalanine. Just the 45-base CDR3 DNA is kept, in frame starting at base 1. Cut back by 1 base and 7 bases, the V and J ends lie 13 bases apart. A single peripheral blood draw of around 120 mL on average was collected from each donor into heparinised tubes. A BD FACSAria II and a panel including CD45RO, CCR7, CD25, CD127, CD95 and CD27 were used to sort naive, central memory, regulatory and stem cell-like memory CD4+ T cells. Every sorted population had a purity above 95%. PBMCs were isolated immediately by Lymphoprep density gradient centrifugation and stained directly without culture. So that batch effects would be minimized, each experiment stained and sorted samples in pairs, pairing one healthy donor with one patient. The entire amount of isolated RNA was reverse transcribed using the High Capacity cDNA Reverse Transcription Kit, so the sequenced TCRB transcripts were expressed ones. Deep immunoSEQ sequencing was applied to naive, central memory and regulatory T cell samples, giving an average of roughly 3.5 million total reads per sample. Sorted cells were lysed in RLT buffer and RNA was extracted with DNase-treated RNeasy Micro or Mini kits, depending on cell number. To prevent cross-contamination, every cell subset was processed on its own, while patient and healthy donor samples were processed together. The immunoSEQ multiplex PCR was used to amplify TCRB sequences from cDNA, generating 87-bp fragments that spanned the CDR3 region. The amplicons were sequenced using the Illumina HiSeq platform. Under the source paper's analysis protocol: PCR bias was corrected computationally using synthetic template baselines, and reads within Hamming distance 2 were collapsed, with unmergeable singletons discarded. Reads were aligned against IMGT to assign V, D and J genes, CDR3 length and insertions or deletions at six rearrangement sites. Within each subset, clonotype counts were normalized to sorted cell number, and only after that were true diversity and Gini coefficients computed with the tcR R package. The overlap coefficient, calculated on TCRB nucleotide sequences, was used to measure repertoire sharing. Out-of-frame TCRB sequences from naive cells were analyzed to stand in for the pre-selection repertoire. Imported from immuneACCESS, the table was reduced by TCRdb to in-frame sequences with V and J called. These copies leave out some clones; in studies compared against another copy, an unresolved V gene accounts for under half, and the cause of the remainder is not known. V and J calls and clone size are given by that table; D and trimming were obtained from the DNA. The sample contains a few hundred thousand clones, approximately 24% of them found a single time. Around 0.011% of the sample lies in the top ten.

The chain is made from TRBV11-3 and TRBJ2-2; the D segment could be TRBD1, given 5 matching bases. Sequenced material: naive CD4+ T cells from blood. The cell subset or site label on this specimen signifies: true naive CD4+ T cells. This clonotype was sampled from a woman aged 25 to 45 with type 1 diabetes. At the DNA level, the sequence is TGTGCCAGCAGCTTAGGCAGGGTTAGCCTCGGGGAGCTGTTTTTT. This translates into CASSLGRVSLGELFF.